This TCR beta chain is from a study of cytomegalovirus exposure and HLA in healthy donors. The V gene's germline CDR1 is SQVTM and CDR2 ANQGSEA. The CDR3 runs to 13 residues. V was trimmed by 7 bases and J by 5 bases, leaving 17 bases between them. Method: immunoSEQ multiplex PCR; TCRdb's copy keeps in-frame clones and lacks some. The profile shows around 160,000 clones, around 85% of them singletons. The chain joins TRBV29-1 to TRBJ2-5; D ambiguous. This TCR was recovered from a man aged 25-45 years in good health and CMV-seropositive. Specimen: PBMCs. In DNA, the CDR3 is TGCAGCGGTGCCCGACAACGATGGGAGACCCAGTACTTC. Its protein is CSGARQRWETQYF.